The 11 T cell receptor beta chains below all came from one sample that was sequenced in a study of shared clonotypes between healthy human individuals. Repertoires were generated with immunoSEQ multiplex PCR, while TCRdb's copy carries only in-frame clones and drops some. The sample records about 470,000 clones, 79% being singletons. Specimen: PBMCs. Every receptor here comes from a woman aged 40-49 years in good health. Some clones in this sample may be carry-over from other donors' samples.

This clone was seen once. The rearrangement uses TRBV7-2 and TRBJ1-4; 8 nucleotides match TRBD1. Germline assignment: CDR1 SGHTA and CDR2 FQGNSA. CDR3 length: 15 amino acids. The V gene end was trimmed by 5 bases and the J gene end by 5 bases; junction bases not matched to a gene: 7. CDR3 nucleotide sequence: TGTGCCAGCAGCATAAGACAGGGGCTGAATGAAAAACTGTTTTTT. Its protein product is CASSIRQGLNEKLFF.

The V gene is TRBV7-2, the J gene TRBJ2-6; D remains ambiguous. The ends were cut back, 6 bases at V and 4 bases at J, with 7 bases in the middle. Germline-derived CDR1 and CDR2 are SGHTA and FQGNSA. The CDR3 is 13 amino acids. Here the CDR3 reads CASRRSGANVLTF. CDR3 DNA: TGTGCCAGCAGACGGTCCGGGGCCAACGTCCTGACTTTC.

This clone was seen a handful of times. This chain connects TRBV30 to TRBJ2-1; TRBD2 matches 8 bases. CDR3 length: 13 amino acids. V was pared by 3 bases and J by 4 bases, with 2 bases of the junction left unmatched. Germline V gene sequence: CDR1 GTSNPN, CDR2 SVGIG (reference sequence). The CDR3 DNA sequence: TGTGCCTGGAGCCGGGGGGGGTACAATGAGCAGTTCTTC. Amino acid sequence: CAWSRGGYNEQFF.

This rearrangement joins TRBV6-1 to TRBJ1-2; no firm D call. Looked up from germline, CDR1 is MNHNS and CDR2 is SASEGT. The CDR3 covers 13 residues. Trimming shortened V by 4 bases and J by 2 bases, and 8 bases separated the two germline ends. The CDR3, as DNA: TGTGCCAGCAGTGGGAGTCACAACTATGGCTACACCTTC. It yields the protein CASSGSHNYGYTF.

The chain uses TRBV5-1 and TRBJ2-7; the match to TRBD1 covers 7 bases. V shed 6 bases and J 2 bases; nucleotides not matched to a gene: 5. This CDR3 is 13 amino acids long. Germline CDR1 is SGHRS and CDR2 is YFSETQ. CDR3 protein: CASTGQFTYEQYF. The CDR3 DNA sequence: TGCGCCAGCACGGGACAGTTCACCTACGAGCAGTACTTC.

This chain links TRBV21-1 with TRBJ2-3; TRBD2, as called in the table, went unchecked against the DNA. TRBV21-1 constitutes a pseudogene. This CDR3 contains 15 residues. The CDR3 DNA reads as TGTGCCAGCAGCCTTTCGGGAGGAGGCACAGATACGCAGTATTTT. It encodes CASSLSGGGTDTQYF.

This sequence joins TRBV7-3 and TRBJ2-1; either TRBD1 or TRBD2 may fit D (5 bases each). Trimming removed 0 bases at V and 16 bases at J, with 22 bases between. The CDR3 extends over 15 amino acids. Germline V lookup: CDR1 SGHTA, CDR2 FQGTGA. As DNA, the CDR3 is TGTGCCAGCAGCTTAACCCCCAATCAACGGGACCCTCCTTTCTTC. This sequence encodes CASSLTPNQRDPPFF.

This chain links TRBV7-3 with TRBJ2-7, with 10 bases matching TRBD2. The CDR3 totals 15 residues. Germline assignment: CDR1 SGHTA and CDR2 FQGTGA. V shed 8 bases and J 4 bases; nucleotides not matched to a gene: 11. The CDR3 protein is CASALAGAGGYEQYF. The DNA for the CDR3 is TGTGCCAGCGCCCTAGCGGGAGCGGGAGGTTACGAGCAGTACTTC.

The chain has TRBV19 and TRBJ1-1, with a possible D match to TRBD1 (6 bases). The CDR3 consists of 15 residues. The V end lost 4 bases, the J end lost 1 base, and 13 bases lay between the germline ends. Germline CDR1 reads LNHDA; CDR2 reads SQIVND (reference sequence). Here the CDR3 reads CASSTLGQTNTEAFF. The CDR3 DNA is TGTGCCAGTAGTACCTTAGGACAGACGAACACTGAAGCTTTCTTT.

V usage is TRBV6-5 and J usage is TRBJ2-5, with 9 nucleotides matching TRBD2. Germline V lookup: CDR1 MNHEY, CDR2 SVGAGI. With 4 bases clipped from V and 1 base from J, the junction kept 4 bases outside the gene matches. The CDR3 runs 15 residues. CDR3 sequence reads: CASSSETSGQETQYF. The CDR3 DNA follows: TGTGCCAGCAGTTCCGAGACTAGCGGCCAAGAGACCCAGTACTTC.

The chain has TRBV29-1 and TRBJ1-6, with a possible D match to TRBD1 (6 bases). CDR1 is SQVTM, CDR2 ANQGSEA, per germline. This CDR3 contains 13 residues. V was shortened by 6 bases and J by 5 bases, with 11 bases between the two germline ends. The CDR3 loop is CSVRTVHNSPLHF. The CDR3 DNA is TGCAGCGTGAGGACAGTCCATAATTCACCCCTCCACTTT.